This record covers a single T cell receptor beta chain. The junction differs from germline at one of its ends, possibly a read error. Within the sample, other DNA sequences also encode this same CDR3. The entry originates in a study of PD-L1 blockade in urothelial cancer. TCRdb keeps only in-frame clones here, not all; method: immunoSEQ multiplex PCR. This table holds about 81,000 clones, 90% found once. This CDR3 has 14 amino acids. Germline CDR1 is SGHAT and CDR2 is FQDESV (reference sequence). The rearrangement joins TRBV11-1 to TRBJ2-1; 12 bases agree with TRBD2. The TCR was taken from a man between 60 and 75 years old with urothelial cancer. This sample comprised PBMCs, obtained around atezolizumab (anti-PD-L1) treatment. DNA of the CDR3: TGTGCCAGCAGCCTAGCGGGGGGGTACAATGAGCAGTTCTTC. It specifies CASSLAGGYNEQFF.